The entry that follows covers one TCR beta chain sequence. Its cognate antigen is unknown. Germline loops: CDR1 MDHEN, CDR2 SYDVKM. The CDR3 is made up of 15 amino acids. V shed 6 bases and J 2 bases; nucleotides not matched to a gene: 6. These data belong to a study of T cell repertoires in cytomegalovirus infection. Study summary: HLA-C-restricted CMV epitopes, recently identified, and well-studied HLA-B-restricted ones were used by the study.

TCRdb passed the reads through MiXCR, listing each CDR3 protein once. The profile covers 750,000 to 950,000 distinct CDR3 sequences, with about 27% appearing a single time and approximately 14% taken by the ten largest. This TCR was recovered from a human donor in good health (CMV status not recorded). Some clones in this sample may be carry-over from other donors' samples. The starting material was cultured CD8+ T cells from PBMCs, obtained from culture after CMV antigen stimulation. The gene calls are TRBV28 and TRBJ1-5; TRBD1 matches at 8 bases. The CDR3, as DNA: TGTGCCAGCAGATATGGACAGGGACGCAATCAGCCCCAGCATTTT. Its protein is CASRYGQGRNQPQHF. Supplemented by reference TRBV28 and TRBJ1-5, the full variable domain reads DVKVTQSSRYLVKRTGEKVFLECVQDMDHENMFWYRQDPGLGLRLIYFSYDVKMKEKGDIPEGYSVSREKKERFSLILESASTNQTSMYLCASRYGQGRNQPQHFGDGTRLSIL.